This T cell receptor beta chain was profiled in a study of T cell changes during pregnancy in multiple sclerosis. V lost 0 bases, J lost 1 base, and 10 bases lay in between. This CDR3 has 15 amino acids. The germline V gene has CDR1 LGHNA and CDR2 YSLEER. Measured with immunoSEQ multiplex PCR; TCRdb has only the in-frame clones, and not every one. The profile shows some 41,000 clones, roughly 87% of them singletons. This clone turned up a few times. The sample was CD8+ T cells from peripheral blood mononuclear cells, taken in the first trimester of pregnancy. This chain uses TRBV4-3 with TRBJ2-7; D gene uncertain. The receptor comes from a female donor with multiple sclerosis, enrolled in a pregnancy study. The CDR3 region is CASSQDSYRSYEQYF. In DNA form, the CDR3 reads TGCGCCAGCAGCCAAGATTCGTACAGATCCTACGAGCAGTACTTC.